A selection of T cell receptor beta chains follows, all from one sample in a study of beta chain features in type 1 diabetes. Sequenced by immunoSEQ multiplex PCR; TCRdb stores in-frame clones only, minus some. The data show some 350,000 clones, around 10% seen once. Input material: central memory CD4+ T cells from blood. These receptor sequences come from a man younger than 40 with type 1 diabetes. The CDR3 runs from the conserved cysteine through the conserved F or W. Fields, in order: clone size, J gene, V gene, D gene, CDR3 protein, CDR3 DNA. D genes are given only for firm matches. Part of the rows lack a size; the others show once, few, many or a class for expanded clones.

medium-sized,TRBJ1-3,TRBV18,NA,CASSPNGRRSNTIYF,TGTGCCAGCTCACCAAACGGCAGAAGGAGTAACACCATATATTTT
few,TRBJ2-7,TRBV6-6,TRBD1,CASIRDRPSYEQYF,TGTGCCAGCATCCGGGACAGGCCCTCCTACGAGCAGTACTTC
few,TRBJ1-2,TRBV30,TRBD1,CAWSGTGVGYTF,TGTGCCTGGTCCGGGACAGGGGTTGGCTACACCTTC
few,TRBJ2-3,TRBV6-4,NA,CASSVTSTDTQYF,TGTGCCAGTAGCGTTACTAGCACAGATACGCAGTATTTT
NA,TRBJ2-3,TRBV9,NA,CASSVDYRFTDTQYF,TGTGCCAGCAGCGTAGATTACAGGTTCACAGATACGCAGTATTTT
NA,TRBJ2-5,TRBV7-9,TRBD2,CASSGLAGQETQYF,TGTGCCAGCAGCGGGCTAGCGGGGCAAGAGACCCAGTACTTC
NA,TRBJ1-3,TRBV30,NA,CAIGGAGSGNTIYF,TGTGCTATCGGGGGGGCTGGCTCTGGAAACACCATATATTTT
NA,TRBJ1-1,TRBV5-1,TRBD1,CASSLTGGTEAFF,TGCGCCAGCAGCTTGACAGGGGGCACTGAAGCTTTCTTT
NA,TRBJ2-7,TRBV5-6,TRBD2,CASSLSPLAASSYEQYF,TGTGCCAGCAGCCTGTCTCCACTAGCGGCTAGCTCCTACGAGCAGTACTTC
few,TRBJ1-4,TRBV28,NA,CAAMGREKLFF,TGTGCCGCCATGGGCCGGGAAAAACTGTTTTTT
few,TRBJ2-1,TRBV11-2,NA,CASSLGHEQFF,TGTGCCAGCAGCTTGGGGCATGAGCAGTTCTTC
few,TRBJ2-5,TRBV6-1,NA,CASRYGDQETQYF,TGTGCCAGCAGGTACGGGGACCAAGAGACCCAGTACTTC
NA,TRBJ1-5,TRBV11-1,NA,CASSLPADRYSNQPQHF,TGTGCCAGCAGCTTACCCGCCGACAGGTATAGCAATCAGCCCCAGCATTTT
few,TRBJ2-2,TRBV7-9,TRBD1,CASSVGQGNTGELFF,TGTGCCAGCAGTGTAGGACAGGGTAACACCGGGGAGCTGTTTTTT
few,TRBJ1-1,TRBV4-3,NA,CASSHLPGTEAFF,TGCGCCAGCAGCCATTTACCGGGAACTGAAGCTTTCTTT
NA,TRBJ1-5,TRBV6-5,NA,CASSSHRGEEQPQHF,TGTGCCAGCAGTTCCCATAGGGGGGAAGAACAGCCCCAGCATTTT
few,TRBJ2-7,TRBV19,TRBD1,CASSPRDREYEQYF,TGTGCCAGTAGTCCCAGGGACAGGGAGTACGAGCAGTACTTC
NA,TRBJ2-5,TRBV5-5,NA,CASSLRVQETQYF,TGTGCCAGCAGCTTACGCGTTCAAGAGACCCAGTACTTC
NA,TRBJ2-7,TRBV7-8,NA,CASRRLGQTYEQYF,TGTGCCAGCAGGCGTCTCGGTCAAACCTACGAGCAGTACTTC
NA,TRBJ1-2,TRBV30,TRBD1,CAWRQGNYGYTF,TGTGCCTGGAGACAGGGGAACTATGGCTACACCTTC
few,TRBJ1-5,TRBV7-8,NA,CASSSEQGLRPQHF,TGTGCCAGCAGTTCCGAACAGGGTTTACGACCCCAGCATTTT
few,TRBJ2-2,TRBV7-9,TRBD1,CASSSDRGSTGELFF,TGTGCCAGCAGCTCGGACAGGGGGAGCACCGGGGAGCTGTTTTTT
NA,TRBJ1-2,TRBV10-3,TRBD1,CASSLQGFGYTF,TGTGCCAGCAGCCTACAGGGGTTCGGCTACACCTTC
NA,TRBJ1-1,TRBV27,NA,CASSLSGRSSRGAFF,TGTGCCAGCAGTTTATCTGGCAGGTCGTCTCGGGGAGCTTTCTTT
many,TRBJ1-5,TRBV2,NA,CASRLGGPQHF,TGTGCCAGCAGACTCGGGGGGCCCCAGCATTTT
NA,TRBJ1-3,TRBV7-2,NA,CASSLERQDSLHSGNTIYF,TGTGCCAGCAGCTTGGAGAGACAGGATTCACTCCACTCTGGAAACACCATATATTTT
NA,TRBJ2-7,TRBV9,TRBD1,CASSAGQLGYEQYF,TGTGCCAGCAGCGCGGGACAGTTAGGTTACGAGCAGTACTTC
NA,TRBJ2-1,TRBV18,TRBD2,CASSPTSGSYNEQFF,TGTGCCAGCTCACCGACTAGCGGATCTTACAATGAGCAGTTCTTC
NA,TRBJ2-4,TRBV7-9,NA,CASSQDAAINIQYF,TGTGCCAGCAGCCAAGATGCGGCCATCAACATTCAGTACTTC
few,TRBJ2-3,TRBV27,NA,CASSPTPVTQYF,TGTGCCAGCAGTCCCACACCTGTCACGCAGTATTTT
NA,TRBJ2-2,TRBV6-6,TRBD1,CASSLTGSGELFF,TGTGCCAGCAGCCTGACAGGGTCCGGGGAGCTGTTTTTT
few,TRBJ1-5,TRBV6-5,NA,CASSREGFGNQPQHF,TGTGCCAGCAGCCGAGAAGGGTTTGGCAATCAGCCCCAGCATTTT
NA,TRBJ2-1,TRBV7-2,TRBD1,CASSLERDRGRREQFF,TGTGCCAGCAGCTTAGAAAGGGACAGGGGGCGTCGTGAGCAGTTCTTC
few,TRBJ2-5,TRBV5-4,TRBD2,CASSLSLAGGSGTQYF,TGTGCCAGCAGCTTGAGCCTAGCGGGAGGAAGCGGGACCCAGTACTTC
NA,TRBJ2-7,TRBV5-1,NA,CASSFRDSGPYEQYF,TGCGCCAGCAGCTTCCGGGACTCCGGCCCCTACGAGCAGTACTTC
few,TRBJ1-3,TRBV30,NA,CAWNRGERNTIYF,TGTGCCTGGAATAGGGGGGAGAGAAACACCATATATTTT
few,TRBJ1-2,TRBV28,NA,CASSSVTRGYTF,TGTGCCAGCAGCTCCGTCACCCGCGGCTACACCTTC
few,TRBJ2-2,TRBV10-1,NA,CASSKNTGELFF,TGCGCCAGCAGCAAGAACACCGGGGAGCTGTTTTTT
few,TRBJ2-2,TRBV30,NA,CAWGGIANTGELFF,TGTGCCTGGGGGGGTATCGCGAACACCGGGGAGCTGTTTTTT
NA,TRBJ1-1,TRBV7-9,TRBD1,CASSLPTGVTEAFF,TGTGCCAGCAGCTTACCGACAGGGGTCACTGAAGCTTTCTTT
NA,TRBJ1-2,TRBV15,TRBD1,CATSRAGQGMVSGGYTF,TGTGCCACCAGCAGAGCCGGACAGGGCATGGTTTCTGGAGGCTACACCTTC
few,TRBJ2-6,TRBV4-1,NA,CASSQGVYSGANVLTF,TGCGCCAGCAGCCAAGGTGTCTACTCTGGGGCCAACGTCCTGACTTTC
NA,TRBJ1-3,TRBV27,TRBD1,CASSSRKGARGNTIYF,TGTGCCAGCAGTTCCCGTAAGGGGGCGCGAGGAAACACCATATATTTT
few,TRBJ2-7,TRBV18,TRBD2,CASSPPRREAPHEQYF,TGTGCCAGCTCACCACCGAGGCGGGAGGCCCCCCACGAGCAGTACTTC
many,TRBJ1-1,TRBV18,NA,CASSQDRTNTEAFF,TGTGCCAGCTCGCAAGACAGGACGAACACTGAAGCTTTCTTT
NA,TRBJ1-1,TRBV14,NA,CASSPPEGMNTEAFF,TGTGCCAGCAGCCCGCCGGAGGGGATGAACACTGAAGCTTTCTTT
NA,TRBJ2-1,TRBV7-2,NA,CASSSPPNEQFF,TGTGCCAGCAGCTCACCTCCGAATGAGCAGTTCTTC
few,TRBJ1-1,TRBV5-8,TRBD1,CASSPDRGKGAEAFF,TGTGCCAGCAGCCCGGACAGGGGAAAGGGGGCTGAAGCTTTCTTT
NA,TRBJ2-1,TRBV9,TRBD2,CASSVGTSGSSYNEQFF,TGTGCCAGCAGCGTAGGTACTAGCGGGAGCTCCTACAATGAGCAGTTCTTC
NA,TRBJ1-2,TRBV19,TRBD1,CASSTEGASYGYTF,TGTGCCAGTAGTACAGAGGGGGCGAGCTATGGCTACACCTTC
few,TRBJ2-1,TRBV7-6,NA,CASSLTHGYNEQFF,TGTGCCAGCAGCTTAACGCACGGTTACAATGAGCAGTTCTTC
few,TRBJ2-3,TRBV5-4,TRBD1,CASRLDRTSTDTQYF,TGTGCCAGCAGGTTGGACAGGACAAGCACAGATACGCAGTATTTT
few,TRBJ2-3,TRBV19,NA,CASSMQGGGTDTQYF,TGTGCCAGTAGTATGCAGGGTGGGGGCACAGATACGCAGTATTTT
few,TRBJ2-3,TRBV5-4,NA,CASSGPGGLDTQYF,TGTGCCAGCAGCGGCCCGGGGGGCTTAGATACGCAGTATTTT
many,TRBJ2-1,TRBV14,NA,CASSQVGISYNEQFF,TGTGCCAGCAGCCAAGTCGGGATCTCCTACAATGAGCAGTTCTTC